The clone carrying this TCR beta chain has ten or more counts. TCRdb reanalysed the reads using MiXCR and keeps one entry per CDR3 protein. Of 250,000 or so distinct CDR3 sequences in the sample, less than 35% are singletons; the top ten hold almost 7.5%. This sample is part of a study of kidney transplant recipient with SARS-CoV-2 infection. The V end lost 5 bases, the J end lost 4 bases, and 22 bases lay between the germline ends. Germline lookup yields CDR1 KGHDR and CDR2 SFDVKD. CDR3 length: 17 amino acids. This clonotype was sampled from a male patient aged 30 to 39 who had COVID-19 and was a kidney transplant recipient. Some T cells may be provided by the graft donor. The sequenced sample was a blood sample, obtained at baseline and on day 111 from a kidney transplant recipient. The chain joins TRBV24-1 to TRBJ1-2; D is ambiguous. For the CDR3, the DNA is TGTGCCACCAGTGGCTCAGTTAGTACCAGAAAGACCTATGGCTACACCTTC. Protein: CATSGSVSTRKTYGYTF.